Listed below are T cell receptor beta chains from one sample, sequenced in a study of blood T cell repertoires in COVID-19. Sequencing used immunoSEQ multiplex PCR; TCRdb keeps in-frame clones, though not all of them. Among about 260,000 clones listed, 80% to 90% were seen once. Sample: PBMCs or T cells enriched from blood (not recorded which). These receptor sequences come from a woman in her twenties or thirties with acute COVID-19. Both conserved end residues are part of each CDR3. The D gene is left open where the match is weak. Some rows mark clone size as missing; the rest say once, few, many or name a class of expanded clone.

v_call	d_call	clone_size	j_call	cdr3_aa	cdr3_nt
TRBV7-2	TRBD2	NA	TRBJ2-1	CASSWRLAGGDEQFF	TGTGCCAGCAGCTGGAGACTAGCGGGAGGAGATGAGCAGTTCTTC
TRBV2	TRBD1	NA	TRBJ1-1	CASSEDRAGAFF	TGTGCCAGCAGTGAGGACAGGGCCGGGGCTTTCTTT
TRBV18	NA	NA	TRBJ1-3	CATQRGPSGNTIYF	TGTGCCACGCAAAGGGGTCCATCTGGAAACACCATATATTTT
TRBV4-1	TRBD1	NA	TRBJ2-1	CASSQGQGLNNEQFF	TGCGCCAGCAGCCAAGGACAGGGATTGAACAATGAGCAGTTCTTC
TRBV5-1	NA	NA	TRBJ2-6	CASQDSWTSGANVLTF	TGCGCCAGCCAAGACAGTTGGACCTCTGGGGCCAACGTCCTGACTTTC
TRBV28	TRBD1	NA	TRBJ1-5	CASTSLDRDYSNQPQHF	TGTGCCAGCACCTCCTTGGACAGGGACTATAGCAATCAGCCCCAGCATTTT
TRBV19	TRBD1	NA	TRBJ2-1	CASAGTGRSSYNEQFF	TGTGCCAGCGCCGGGACAGGCCGTAGCTCCTACAATGAGCAGTTCTTC
TRBV7-3	TRBD1	few	TRBJ2-1	CASSPRDRPSHNEQFF	TGTGCCAGCAGCCCCCGGGACAGGCCTAGCCACAATGAGCAGTTCTTC
TRBV2	TRBD2	NA	TRBJ2-1	CASSEEVGLAGGSSYNEQFF	TGTGCCAGCAGTGAGGAGGTTGGACTAGCGGGGGGAAGCTCCTACAATGAGCAGTTCTTC
TRBV5-4	NA	NA	TRBJ2-4	CASSLGLRPDQYF	TGTGCCAGCAGCTTGGGACTACGGCCCGATCAGTACTTC
TRBV27	TRBD2	once	TRBJ2-1	CASSPLPPLAGGENEQFF	TGTGCCAGCAGTCCATTACCCCCACTAGCGGGAGGGGAGAATGAGCAGTTCTTC
TRBV28	TRBD1	NA	TRBJ1-5	CASSRDRGPYNQPQHF	TGTGCCAGCAGCCGGGACAGGGGTCCCTACAATCAGCCCCAGCATTTT
TRBV7-2	TRBD2	NA	TRBJ2-1	CASSYLAGSYNEQFF	TGTGCCAGCAGCTATCTAGCGGGCTCCTACAATGAGCAGTTCTTC
TRBV12-5	NA	once	TRBJ2-3	CASGFAGGTDTQYF	TGTGCTAGTGGTTTTGCAGGGGGCACAGATACGCAGTATTTT
TRBV27	TRBD2	NA	TRBJ2-1	CASSSGLAHNEQFF	TGTGCCAGCAGTTCAGGACTAGCTCACAATGAGCAGTTCTTC
TRBV28	NA	NA	TRBJ1-1	CASSFGGNTEAFF	TGTGCCAGCAGTTTTGGAGGGAACACTGAAGCTTTCTTT
TRBV18	TRBD1	NA	TRBJ2-7	CASSPGQGSEQYF	TGTGCCAGCTCACCGGGACAGGGGAGCGAGCAGTACTTC
TRBV28	NA	NA	TRBJ1-1	CASSFWAGQNTEAFF	TGTGCCAGCAGTTTTTGGGCAGGACAGAACACTGAAGCTTTCTTT
TRBV27	NA	NA	TRBJ1-1	CASSFPGNTEAFF	TGTGCCAGCAGTTTCCCGGGTAACACTGAAGCTTTCTTT
TRBV20-1	NA	once	TRBJ1-1	CSSQLNTEAFF	TGCAGTTCTCAGTTGAACACTGAAGCTTTCTTT
TRBV9	NA	NA	TRBJ1-6	CASSVGGDNSPLHF	TGTGCCAGCAGCGTGGGGGGGGATAATTCACCCCTCCACTTT
TRBV21-1	NA	NA	TRBJ1-5	CASGSINSDQPQHF	TGTGCCAGCGGGAGTATTAACAGTGATCAGCCCCAGCATTTT
TRBV29-1	TRBD1	NA	TRBJ2-1	CSVEGQGSLYNEQFF	TGCAGCGTTGAGGGACAGGGATCCCTCTACAATGAGCAGTTCTTC
TRBV18	TRBD2	NA	TRBJ2-2	CASSPWTSGNTGELFF	TGTGCCAGCTCACCTTGGACTAGCGGGAACACCGGGGAGCTGTTTTTT
TRBV2	NA	few	TRBJ1-2	CASSRQPYGYTF	TGTGCCAGCAGCAGGCAGCCCTATGGCTACACCTTC
TRBV7-9	NA	NA	TRBJ2-2	CASSLELDTGELFF	TGTGCCAGCAGCCTTGAGTTGGACACCGGGGAGCTGTTTTTT
TRBV30	TRBD1	NA	TRBJ2-1	CAWGQGRGNEQFF	TGTGCCTGGGGACAGGGAAGGGGCAATGAGCAGTTCTTC
TRBV3-1/TRBV3-2	NA	NA	TRBJ2-1	CASSQDLRGEQFF	TGTGCCAGCAGCCAAGATCTTAGGGGTGAGCAGTTCTTC
TRBV4-1	TRBD2	NA	TRBJ2-7	CASSQEIAGGRYEQYF	TGCGCCAGCAGCCAGGAAATAGCGGGAGGAAGGTACGAGCAGTACTTC
TRBV19	NA	NA	TRBJ1-5	CASSSGDVNQPQHF	TGTGCCAGTAGCTCGGGGGATGTCAATCAGCCCCAGCATTTT
TRBV15	TRBD1	few	TRBJ1-4	CATSRGTAYEKLFF	TGTGCCACCAGTAGAGGGACAGCCTATGAAAAACTGTTTTTT
TRBV15	NA	NA	TRBJ2-5	CATSRGGDGETQYF	TGTGCCACCAGCAGAGGGGGGGACGGAGAGACCCAGTACTTC
TRBV4-1	NA	NA	TRBJ1-2	CASSLSSLQPDRANYGYTF	TGCGCCAGCAGCCTCTCCTCCCTTCAACCGGACAGAGCTAACTATGGCTACACCTTC
TRBV2	TRBD1	NA	TRBJ2-7	CASNGQGAYEQYF	TGTGCCAGCAACGGACAGGGGGCCTACGAGCAGTACTTC
TRBV28	TRBD1	NA	TRBJ1-4	CASSRHQGAGGEKLFF	TGTGCCAGCAGCCGACACCAGGGGGCTGGAGGGGAAAAACTGTTTTTT
TRBV5-1	TRBD1	NA	TRBJ2-4	CASMPTGGSKNIQYF	TGCGCCAGCATGCCGACAGGGGGATCCAAAAACATTCAGTACTTC
TRBV5-1	TRBD2	many	TRBJ2-1	CASRGEGLAGGFF	TGCGCCAGCAGAGGAGAAGGACTAGCGGGAGGCTTCTTC
TRBV6-5	NA	once	TRBJ2-7	CASADGPEQYF	TGTGCCAGCGCCGATGGGCCCGAGCAGTACTTC
TRBV19	TRBD1	NA	TRBJ1-1	CASRGQGTNTEAFF	TGTGCCAGTAGGGGACAGGGAACGAACACTGAAGCTTTCTTT
TRBV6-5	NA	NA	TRBJ2-5	CASSYSAGAETQYF	TGTGCCAGCAGTTACTCAGCAGGGGCAGAGACCCAGTACTTC
TRBV5-1	NA	NA	TRBJ1-5	CASSLDGQDDQPQHF	TGCGCCAGCAGCTTGGACGGACAAGACGATCAGCCCCAGCATTTT
TRBV5-1	TRBD2	NA	TRBJ2-3	CASRAGGSTDTQYF	TGCGCCAGCAGAGCGGGAGGCAGCACAGATACGCAGTATTTT
TRBV5-1	NA	NA	TRBJ2-7	CASSPTGTHEQYF	TGCGCCAGCAGCCCCACCGGGACACACGAGCAGTACTTC
TRBV3-1/TRBV3-2	NA	NA	TRBJ2-3	CASREPMSDTQYF	TGTGCCAGCAGGGAGCCTATGTCAGATACGCAGTATTTT
TRBV4-1	NA	once	TRBJ2-1	CASSQQGLEQFF	TGCGCCAGCAGCCAACAGGGCCTCGAGCAGTTCTTC
TRBV10-2	NA	NA	TRBJ1-2	CASSRRDFGYGYTF	TGCGCCAGCAGTCGCAGGGACTTCGGCTATGGCTACACCTTC
TRBV11-2	NA	few	TRBJ1-2	CASSLDNQGYTF	TGTGCCAGCAGCTTAGACAATCAGGGCTACACCTTC
TRBV29-1	NA	NA	TRBJ2-3	CSVARAYTDTQYF	TGCAGCGTTGCCAGGGCCTACACAGATACGCAGTATTTT
TRBV29-1	NA	NA	TRBJ1-1	CSVESRGYDTEAFF	TGCAGCGTTGAATCCAGGGGCTATGACACTGAAGCTTTCTTT
TRBV4-1	NA	once	TRBJ2-3	CASSQEEFSDTQYF	TGCGCCAGCAGCCAAGAGGAGTTTTCCGATACGCAGTATTTT
TRBV24-1	TRBD1	few	TRBJ2-1	CATSDFAGTGGNEQFF	TGTGCCACCAGTGACTTCGCCGGGACAGGGGGCAATGAGCAGTTCTTC
TRBV6-5	TRBD1	NA	TRBJ2-5	CASSYPGTGAARTQYF	TGTGCCAGCAGTTACCCCGGGACAGGGGCCGCGCGGACCCAGTACTTC
TRBV3-1/TRBV3-2	TRBD2	once	TRBJ2-2	CASSQDLWLAGGTNTGELFF	TGTGCCAGCAGCCAAGATTTGTGGCTAGCGGGAGGGACGAACACCGGGGAGCTGTTTTTT
TRBV9	TRBD1	NA	TRBJ2-7	CASSGRTGSYEQYF	TGTGCCAGCAGTGGGAGGACAGGGTCCTACGAGCAGTACTTC
TRBV6-6	NA	NA	TRBJ2-7	CASGHPGRAYEQYF	TGTGCCAGCGGTCACCCTGGGAGAGCCTACGAGCAGTACTTC